This T cell receptor (beta chain) was documented in a study of regulatory T cells in long-lasting Graves disease. For the study at large: Over 5 years of antithyroid drugs plus positive TSH receptor antibodies defined persistent Graves' disease. Whole-study results and caveats: Public clonotype sharing was higher in persistent than newly diagnosed patients. Newly diagnosed Graves' patients exceeded persistent ones in TCR diversity.

The CDR3 has 13 amino acids. Germline V lookup: CDR1 SNHLY, CDR2 FYNNEI. The junction had 11 bases not matched to a gene; V was cut back by 4 bases and J by 12 bases. Time point meaning: persistent/refractory GD, antithyroid drugs over 5 years with positive TRAb. Following extraction of RNA from PBMCs, that RNA was used to make the TCR library. An endocrinology department in Xi'an, China, supplied the patients. Through Arm-PCR of CDR3 regions and iRepertoire HTBI primers, TCR beta libraries were built. TCRdb re-called the multiplex PCR reads with MiXCR, one entry per CDR3 protein. The repertoire holds about 660,000 distinct CDR3 sequences, approximately 31% seen once, with roughly 41% in the top ten. This clonotype was counted at least ten times. Its antigen is currently unknown.

The chain joins TRBV2 to TRBJ2-7, with TRBD1 identical over 8 bases. The material sequenced was peripheral blood mononuclear cells (PBMCs), taken when the disease was refractory, from a patient treated with antithyroid drugs. This sequence originates from a female donor with Graves disease. CDR3 coding DNA: TGTGCCAGCAGTGGGGCAGGGGGCGCTCTTTTGTACTTC. It specifies CASSGAGGALLYF.